This T cell receptor beta chain was documented in a study of siplizumab effects on memory and regulatory T cells. General study points: Treatment with siplizumab left mappable alloreactive CD4+ clones averaging nearly 70% Treg-derived, compared with around 29% in controls.

CDR3 length: 15 amino acids. V shed 1 base and J shed 3 bases, with 15 bases lying between them. The germline V gene encodes CDR1 GTSNPN and CDR2 SVGIG (reference sequence). As to this clone: Antigen: not known.

This table comes from immunoSEQ multiplex PCR, and its TCRdb copy is limited to in-frame clones, with some not included. Counted here are more than 50,000 clones, 80% to 95% occurring once; the ten biggest clones make up approximately 38%. The J gene is TRBJ1-2, the V gene TRBV30, with unresolved D. This clonotype was sampled from a human donor in good health. Sequences were obtained from CD8+ T cells sorted from blood. CDR3 region: CAWSEGLAVYYGYTF. DNA for the CDR3: TGTGCCTGGAGTGAGGGCCTCGCGGTCTACTATGGCTACACCTTC.